Here is one T cell receptor (beta chain) with its context. This clone has only one observation. There is no known antigen for this receptor. Base qualities are missing; no much larger clone stands one base away. This sample is drawn from a study of T cell responses to AZD1222 COVID-19 vaccine (dated by TCRdb to about 2021). About the full investigation: TCR sequencing covered fewer than 250 trial participants: some 210 given two doses of AZD1222 and 26 given two doses of MenACWY control vaccine. Trial participants were enrolled by age into subgroups of 18-55, 56-69 and 70-plus years, and around 150, 29 and 61 TCR-sequenced participants, respectively, were included in these subgroups. Results the study describes overall, beyond this receptor: After two AZD1222 doses, spike-specific TCR breadth and depth were significantly higher than at day 0 and than in MenACWY recipients. Because no day 14 peak-response samples were available, the repertoires could be characterized only after the peak T cell response. Epitopes outside the regions mutated in the B.1.351 and B.1.1.7 variants were reportedly recognized by nearly half of the unique spike-specific TCRs. CD4 TCRs associated with the vaccine covered the entire spike protein, and the dominant responses were in regions 160-218 and 743-854. In the small 56-69-year group, the increase in depth fell short of significance, most likely because of low power. Conclusions about previously exposed vaccinees were limited because only a handful of AZD1222 recipients were SARS-CoV-2 seropositive at baseline. Most participants were white British and females outnumbered males, and the authors suggested that clonal diversity may have been underestimated.

Read against the paper, the sample's time point label means: about 28 days (+/-7) after the second vaccine dose. Taken with the paper, the label for treatment or condition translates to: meningococcal conjugate vaccine given as trial control. Samples from vaccinated people were obtained from the UK trials COV001 and COV002, which included a single-blind randomized controlled phase 2/3 trial of AZD1222 (ChAdOx1 nCoV-19) in healthy adults. For TCRbeta chain sequencing, PBMC samples were collected from trial participants at day 0 and at day 28 after the second dose. Trimming removed 2 bases from V and 8 bases from J; the gene matches leave 5 bases unexplained. CDR1 LGHDT and CDR2 YNNKEL were looked up in the germline V gene (reference sequence). Reading from cysteine to phenylalanine, the CDR3 counts 15 amino acids. Here the CDR3 DNA is all that survives: 45 bases in frame from base 1. The CDR3 regions of human TCRbeta chains were analyzed by immunosequencing. The paper's data handling went like this. TCRs in the repertoires were compared against a reference library of SARS-CoV-2-specific TCRs that had been generated with the MIRA antigen-specificity platform. Breadth was defined as the fraction of unique TCRs that were SARS-CoV-2-associated. Depth was defined as the fraction of total T cells that were SARS-CoV-2-associated. Using the MIRA data, every spike-specific TCR was mapped to the spike region that the TCR reacted to and assigned to either a CD4 or a CD8 class. Log10-transformed breadth and depth values were compared by one-way ANOVA with Sidak's multiple comparisons tests. TCRdb stores this immuneACCESS table with in-frame sequences only. Part of the clones is absent; in the studies checked, under half of the shortfall reflects unresolved V genes, and no reason is known for the rest. V and J calls and clone size are as listed in that table; D and trimming were resolved from the DNA. This sample comprises 90,000 to 120,000 clones, around nine tenths of them detected only once. Clones ranked in the top ten supply about 3.1% of the sample.

The TCR was taken from an adult who received the MenACWY meningococcal vaccine as a control. The sample consisted of peripheral blood, taken 28 days after the second dose of the MenACWY control vaccine. Recombination connected TRBV3-1 (or the pseudogene TRBV3-2) to TRBJ1-4; TRBD1 matches 10 bases in the middle. The CDR3 in this case is CASSQRTGGDEKLFF. The DNA sequence is TGTGCCAGCAGCCAAAGGACAGGGGGAGACGAAAAACTGTTTTTT.